This T cell receptor beta chain emerged from a study of cytomegalovirus exposure and HLA in healthy donors listed by TCRdb under 2017. Context from the whole study: An earlier analysis of several hundred of the donors reported roughly 300 Gb of sequence data and 117 million unique TCR beta sequences obtained from roughly 170 million T cells. The study aimed to test whether signatures of past pathogen exposure could be identified by cataloging public T cell receptors. HLA typing covered class I and class II loci at four-digit resolution. Donor age, sex, ethnicity and CMV serostatus were compiled together with the repertoire data. Every discovery cohort repertoire had been produced on one sequencing platform. Of the 350 to 450 genotyped donors, 75% to 85% were placed in the genetic ancestry cluster associated with self-reported Caucasian donors. An early release covering 550 to 700 HLA-typed donors comprised roughly 300 gigabases of sequencing data and 65 million to 100 million unique TCR sequences. Across approximately 400 genotyped donors of the cohort, an average of about 240,000 unique TCR beta nucleotide sequences per donor were sequenced, and around 20% of those sequences were non-productive. Along with the 666-subject first cohort, a separate validation cohort of 120 different subjects was used. A handful of DR-DQ haplotypes were handled as single units for association and clustering because linkage in the cohort was strong. Using immunosequencing, the study profiled T cell repertoires from 500 to 800 subjects and related those repertoires to cytomegalovirus serostatus. Typing coverage differed by locus: A, B, C, DRB1 and DQB1 were typed in roughly 620-630 donors, DQA1 in about 500, DPA1 in around 580, and DPB1 in 472. To decide whether each TCR beta V gene segment behaved as functional or pseudogenic, an earlier analysis of approximately 590 of the donors relied on high-throughput TCR beta sequencing. Rather than drawing on any new phenotypic data, the later analysis identified candidate immune exposures from TCR beta sequences and the way those sequences occurred across donors. To study patterns of TCR occurrence, a later analysis re-analyzed previously published TCR beta repertoires from around 670 donors and added high-resolution HLA genotyping. The study combined high-throughput TCR immunosequencing, statistical association of individual TCRs with disease status, and machine learning to predict cytomegalovirus infection status. A later genetic analysis used genome-wide SNP genotypes for about three fifths of the roughly 700 donors, treating that subset as a discovery cohort.

The library was produced with the immunoSEQ multiplex PCR assay. For the multiplex PCR, a mixture combining 60 forward primers for TCR Vbeta segments and 13 reverse primers for TCR Jbeta segments was used. A multiplex PCR assay on genomic DNA amplified the CDR3 region of rearranged TCR beta genes. Amplified TCR beta libraries were sequenced as 87-base-pair reads on the Illumina HiSeq System. The source study handled its data this way. A later analysis tallied 70 million to 100 million unique TCR beta chains across the 700 or so repertoires, and about 10 million of those chains were shared by two or more donors. To remove PCR and sequencing errors, raw reads were error-corrected and collapsed into unique sequences using a nearest-neighbor algorithm that merged closely related sequences. Alignment of CDR3 sequences to IMGT reference sequences was used to assign V, D and J gene segments. For a sequence to be retained, a match of at least six nucleotides was required to both a V gene segment and a J gene segment. Rearrangements were classified as productive when the CDR3 lacked stop codons and remained in frame with V and J, and all other rearrangements were classified as non-productive. Following IMGT convention, CDR3 was defined as the stretch from the second conserved V-encoded cysteine up to the conserved J-encoded phenylalanine. The earlier analysis of a few hundred of the donors excluded any sequence lacking an unambiguous match to a single V gene segment. In an earlier analysis of 450 to 750 of the donors, a V segment was called functional when productive rearrangements were above 56.7%, and segregating when the standard deviation between donors exceeded 5%. A statistical classification framework was developed to diagnose cytomegalovirus status using the catalog of TCR beta chain sequences. A later analysis assigned V and J genes by comparing TCR nucleotide sequences with IMGT/GENE-DB human TR gene sequences. The TCRdist pipeline was used in a later analysis to assign CDR3 sequences and most-parsimonious VDJ recombination scenarios. In a later analysis, every TCR beta chain was defined by the combination of its CDR3 amino acid sequence and its V-gene family, and reads without a unique V-gene family were dropped. In a later analysis, 500 to 650 highly shared, low-generation-probability nucleotide sequences were removed to address suspected cross-contamination and a sequencing artifact. In a later analysis, a clonal expansion index for each public chain was calculated from normalized within-repertoire ranks of inferred template counts. Generation probabilities in a later analysis came from a VDJ recombination model fitted to out-of-frame rearrangements, and those results were checked against IGoR. A later analysis scored TCR-TCR, TCR-HLA and TCR-CMV co-occurrence with hypergeometric tests, applying a repertoire-size bias correction to TCR pairs. To estimate false discovery rates, a later analysis permuted the HLA or CMV assignments 20 times. In a later analysis, co-occurring TCRs were grouped using DBSCAN, and TCRdist sequence similarity was added for clustering within HLA-allele-positive subsets. For co-occurrence clustering, repertoires with fewer than 30,000 or more than 120,000 public chains were excluded, along with roughly 5 repertoires with anomalous nucleotide sharing. This is the immuneACCESS table as TCRdb keeps it, with only in-frame sequences that have V and J called. A part of the clones is gone; compared with another copy, unresolved V genes explain less than half, and the rest is unexplained. From that table come the V and J calls and clone size; the DNA was used to work out D and trimming. A total of approximately 140,000 clones appear in this sample, about three quarters of them only once. Roughly 1.2% of the sample is held by the ten biggest clonotypes.

The cohort consisted of more than 650 healthy bone marrow donors. At the time of sampling, all cohort members were nominally healthy, though unrecorded immune exposures were likely present. The donor tested CMV seropositive, placing the donor among the approximately 290 seropositive members of the cohort. A peripheral blood sample was provided by each donor, and peripheral blood mononuclear cells were used for TCR beta sequencing. Genomic DNA extraction from the blood cell samples was performed with the Qiagen DNeasy Blood Extraction Kit. Only a few counts were recorded for this clone. No antigen is known for it. The record has no base qualities; no much larger clone is one base away. V is reduced by 0 bases and J by 4 bases, leaving a spacing of 13 bases between them. Spanning cysteine to phenylalanine, the CDR3 consists of 16 amino acids. Solely the CDR3 DNA is kept, with 48 bases framed from the first base. The germline V gene provides CDR1 MNHEY and CDR2 SVGAGI.

Broader findings and caveats from the paper: When HLA alleles, especially DR and DQ, strongly co-occurred, attributing TCR associations to individual alleles was difficult. The presence/absence analyses assumed that sequencing depth was roughly uniform across donors, and that assumption may not be true. Immune exposure information for the cohort was limited to CMV serostatus. In vitro tests confirmed that a few of the cytomegalovirus-associated TCR beta chains recognize cytomegalovirus antigens. A later genetic analysis associated a missense DCLRE1C variant with V-gene and J-gene trimming of TCR beta chains, and an independent cohort replicated the association. Because HLA typing was unavailable for some donors at each locus, only the typed subset was used in association tests. A later analysis found that most CMV-associated TCR beta chains appeared HLA-restricted, with HLA associations seemingly driven largely by CMV exposure. According to a later analysis, parvovirus B19, influenza, CMV and Epstein-Barr virus appeared linked to several top co-occurrence clusters. A total of 150 to 200 TCR beta chains were listed by the study as associated with cytomegalovirus. A further reported finding was that TCR beta sequences accurately predicted the HLA-A and HLA-B alleles for most subjects in the first cohort. The classifier was reported to diagnose cytomegalovirus status with high specificity and sensitivity in both the original cohort and the validation cohort. The cohort was sequenced for TCR beta chains only, and without alpha or paired-chain data the features that could be detected were limited. In a later analysis, HLA-associated TCR beta chains were found to be more clonally expanded and to have lower generation probabilities than equally common non-associated chains. In a later analysis, the rate of TCR association differed among HLA loci, with DRB1 alleles having the most associated TCRs and HLA-C alleles having the fewest. A cluster of highly shared sequence variants was judged likely to be a technical artifact of the sequencing pipeline. A later analysis associated around 16,000 TCR beta sequences with specific HLA alleles at a false discovery rate of 0.05. In a later genetic analysis, fewer N-insertions in productive TCRs were reported among donors in an Asian-associated ancestry cluster than the roughly 670-donor mean. Broadly in line with IMGT annotations, most TCR beta V segments showed up in productive rearrangements about 90% or about 30% of the time in an earlier analysis of 450 to 750 of the donors. Linkage disequilibrium might explain the correlated functional status among segregating V segments, but an unknown experimental factor could not be ruled out. It was suggested by the authors that the approach could potentially be generalized to other disease states and immunological phenotypes. Across donors, most TCR sequences were observed very rarely, whereas some public TCRs were present in many individuals. The 87-base-pair reads could not distinguish some IMGT-functional V segments, including TRBV6-2 and TRBV6-3, so those segments were excluded. Because counts were too low, around 18 rarely observed V segments, including chromosome 9 orphons, were left out of the earlier analysis of a few hundred of the donors.

The rearranged segments are TRBV6-5 and TRBJ2-1; TRBD2 is perhaps the D gene, given 6 matching bases. The sample comprised PBMCs. The clonotype comes from a male donor in good health and CMV-seropositive. DNA sequence: TGTGCCAGCAGTTACTCATTTACGGGAGTTTACAATGAGCAGTTCTTC. Its product reads: CASSYSFTGVYNEQFF.